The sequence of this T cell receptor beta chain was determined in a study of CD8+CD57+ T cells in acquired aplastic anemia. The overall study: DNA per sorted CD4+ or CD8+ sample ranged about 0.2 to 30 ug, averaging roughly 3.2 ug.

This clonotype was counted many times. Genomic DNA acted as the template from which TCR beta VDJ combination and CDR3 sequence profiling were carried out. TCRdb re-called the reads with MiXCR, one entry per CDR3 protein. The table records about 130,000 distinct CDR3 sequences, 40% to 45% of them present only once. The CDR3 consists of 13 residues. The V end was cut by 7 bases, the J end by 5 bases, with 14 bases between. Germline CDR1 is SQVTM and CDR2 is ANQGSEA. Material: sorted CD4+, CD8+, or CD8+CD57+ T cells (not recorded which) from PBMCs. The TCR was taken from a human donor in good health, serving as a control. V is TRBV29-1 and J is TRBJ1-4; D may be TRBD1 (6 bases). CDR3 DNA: TGCAGCGCCCTAGGGGGTAACAATGAAAAACTGTTTTTT. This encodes CSALGGNNEKLFF.